This T cell receptor (beta chain) comes out of a study of cytomegalovirus exposure and HLA in healthy donors. The PCR contained 60 Vbeta and 13 Jbeta primers. Method: immunoSEQ multiplex PCR; TCRdb's copy keeps in-frame clones and lacks some. The sample shows approximately 150,000 clones, approximately 72% of them seen only once. This CDR3 is 13 amino acids long. Germline-derived CDR1 and CDR2 are SNHLY and FYNNEI. Trimming stripped 10 bases from V and 6 bases from J, with 16 bases between. The sequence was obtained from a human donor in good health. Sequencing was performed on PBMCs. The rearrangement joins TRBV2 to TRBJ1-5; D is possibly TRBD1 (6 bases). CDR3 region: CATQTGLSQPQHF. CDR3 DNA: TGTGCCACCCAAACAGGGCTTAGTCAGCCCCAGCATTTT.